Sequencing of this T cell receptor (beta chain) was carried out in a study of T cells in Graves' hyperthyroidism and ophthalmopathy. The patients, who ranged from 18 to 65 in age, presented with newly diagnosed hyperthyroidism lasting under 2 months. Blood was drawn at first hyperthyroidism diagnosis, before any ophthalmopathy symptoms. This clonotype was counted ten times or more. The CDR3 regions of TCR beta were amplified from RNA transcripts. TCR CDR3 regions were first amplified by RT-PCR with HTBI primers. MiXCR was run by TCRdb on the multiplex PCR reads, yielding one entry per CDR3 protein. In the table there are roughly 300,000 distinct CDR3 sequences, about 25% of which are singletons. Trimming cost V 7 bases and J 4 bases; bases outside gene matches: 12. The CDR3 sequence is 15 residues long. CDR1 and CDR2 (germline): SGHTA, FQGNSA.

Sequences were obtained from blood. The sequence came from a man aged 35 to 55 with Graves' hyperthyroidism that later progressed to Graves' ophthalmopathy. The gene calls are TRBV7-2 and TRBJ2-5, with 7 bases identical to TRBD1. The CDR3 DNA reads as TGTGCCAGCAACCTAGGGGGTGCAGGGGGAGAGACCCAGTACTTC. It translates to CASNLGGAGGETQYF.